The rows below give T cell receptor beta chains drawn from one sample of a study of identical twins. In TCRdb, the 5' RACE reads were re-called with MiXCR into one record per CDR3 protein. Of over 550,000 distinct CDR3 sequences in the sample, just over 7% were seen once. The same sample was also used in a study of yellow fever vaccine responses in identical twins.

Material for sequencing was PBMCs. The receptors were sampled from a woman aged 18-29 years in good health. Both conserved end residues are part of each CDR3. Fields, in order: V gene, D gene, J gene, clone size, CDR3 protein, CDR3 DNA. D genes are given only for firm matches. Where a row states a size, it is once, few, many or the class of an expanded clone; other rows omit it.

V: TRBV12-3/TRBV12-4; D: TRBD1; J: TRBJ1-4; size: .; CDR3: CASSVQGGGEKLFF; DNA: TGTGCCAGCAGTGTGCAGGGGGGCGGTGAAAAACTGTTTTTT
V: TRBV20-1; D: TRBD1; J: TRBJ2-2; size: few; CDR3: CSARGTGRTNTGELFF; DNA: TGCAGTGCCAGGGGGACGGGACGGACGAACACCGGGGAGCTGTTTTTT
V: TRBV7-2; D: TRBD2; J: TRBJ2-7; size: .; CDR3: CASSIGGASSYEQYF; DNA: TGTGCCAGCAGCATCGGGGGGGCTAGCTCCTACGAGCAGTACTTC
V: TRBV6-5; D: .; J: TRBJ1-6; size: .; CDR3: CASSSRIGDGFGSPLHF; DNA: TGTGCCAGCAGTTCGAGAATCGGCGACGGCTTTGGTTCACCCCTCCACTTT
V: TRBV5-6; D: .; J: TRBJ2-1; size: .; CDR3: CASSRTGNFANEQFF; DNA: TGTGCCAGCAGCCGCACGGGAAACTTTGCCAATGAGCAGTTCTTC
V: TRBV12-3/TRBV12-4; D: .; J: TRBJ1-6; size: .; CDR3: CASSFGGPRSPLHF; DNA: TGTGCCAGCAGTTTTGGGGGGCCGAGATCACCCCTCCACTTT
V: TRBV12-3/TRBV12-4; D: TRBD2; J: TRBJ2-2; size: few; CDR3: CASSLGVTSRTGELFF; DNA: TGTGCCAGCAGTTTAGGGGTGACTAGCAGGACCGGGGAGCTGTTTTTT
V: TRBV3-1; D: TRBD1; J: TRBJ1-4; size: few; CDR3: CASSQHAPGQLNEKLFF; DNA: TGTGCCAGCAGCCAACACGCTCCGGGACAGCTTAATGAAAAACTGTTTTTT
V: TRBV25-1; D: .; J: TRBJ2-5; size: .; CDR3: CASSAGAETQYF; DNA: TGTGCCAGCAGTGCAGGGGCTGAGACCCAGTACTTC
V: TRBV6-5; D: .; J: TRBJ2-1; size: few; CDR3: CASSYSFGAKSSYNEQFF; DNA: TGTGCCAGCAGTTACTCGTTCGGAGCGAAGAGCTCCTACAATGAGCAGTTCTTC
V: TRBV28; D: .; J: TRBJ1-2; size: .; CDR3: CASREDSFFGYTF; DNA: TGTGCCAGCAGAGAGGACAGCTTTTTTGGCTACACCTTC
V: TRBV28; D: .; J: TRBJ2-2; size: many; CDR3: CASGAGELFF; DNA: TGTGCCTCAGGCGCCGGGGAGCTGTTTTTT
V: TRBV6-1; D: TRBD2; J: TRBJ2-5; size: .; CDR3: CASRPSGGAGDQYF; DNA: TGTGCCAGCAGGCCCAGCGGGGGGGCCGGGGACCAGTACTTC
V: TRBV5-4; D: .; J: TRBJ1-5; size: many; CDR3: CASSPAGSNQPQHF; DNA: TGTGCCAGCAGCCCAGCTGGGAGCAATCAGCCCCAGCATTTT
V: TRBV4-1; D: .; J: TRBJ1-5; size: .; CDR3: CASSQDTPLAVGNQPQHF; DNA: TGCGCCAGCAGCCAAGATACCCCCCTCGCGGTGGGCAATCAGCCCCAGCATTTT
V: TRBV5-1; D: TRBD1; J: TRBJ1-1; size: few; CDR3: CASSTGEFRNTEAFF; DNA: TGCGCCAGCAGCACAGGGGAGTTTCGGAACACTGAAGCTTTCTTT
V: TRBV6-5; D: .; J: TRBJ2-5; size: few; CDR3: CASSYSPWQETQYF; DNA: TGTGCCAGCAGTTACTCGCCCTGGCAAGAGACCCAGTACTTC
V: TRBV29-1; D: .; J: TRBJ2-5; size: many; CDR3: CSAHRAGRETQYF; DNA: TGCAGCGCCCACCGGGCAGGGCGAGAGACCCAGTACTTC
V: TRBV6-1; D: TRBD1; J: TRBJ1-1; size: .; CDR3: CASSHWDRKGAEAFF; DNA: TGTGCCAGCAGTCATTGGGACAGAAAAGGCGCTGAAGCTTTCTTT
V: TRBV2; D: .; J: TRBJ1-1; size: .; CDR3: CASSGPGITEAFF; DNA: TGTGCCAGCAGTGGCCCCGGGATTACTGAAGCTTTCTTT
V: TRBV4-1; D: .; J: TRBJ1-2; size: .; CDR3: CASSQGAGAIYGYTF; DNA: TGCGCCAGCAGCCAAGGGGCAGGGGCGATCTATGGCTACACCTTC
V: TRBV2; D: .; J: TRBJ2-5; size: many; CDR3: CASTDPTASQETQYF; DNA: TGTGCCAGCACTGACCCGACAGCTAGCCAAGAGACCCAGTACTTC
V: TRBV2; D: .; J: TRBJ2-1; size: .; CDR3: CASRKQVHEQFF; DNA: TGTGCCAGCAGGAAACAGGTTCATGAGCAGTTCTTC
V: TRBV2; D: .; J: TRBJ1-5; size: few; CDR3: CASSEGLTSNQPQHF; DNA: TGTGCCAGCAGTGAAGGGCTTACTAGCAATCAGCCCCAGCATTTT
V: TRBV12-3/TRBV12-4; D: .; J: TRBJ1-2; size: few; CDR3: CASSLLQGHNYGYTF; DNA: TGTGCCAGCAGTTTATTACAGGGCCATAACTATGGCTACACCTTC
V: TRBV24-1; D: .; J: TRBJ2-3; size: few; CDR3: CATSDPAGTDTQYF; DNA: TGTGCCACCAGTGATCCGGCCGGCACAGATACGCAGTATTTT
V: TRBV6-1; D: TRBD2; J: TRBJ2-1; size: .; CDR3: CASSPGTSGTQDEQFF; DNA: TGTGCCAGCAGCCCCGGGACTAGCGGAACCCAGGATGAGCAGTTCTTC
V: TRBV7-9; D: .; J: TRBJ2-4; size: many; CDR3: CASSLVMSENIQYF; DNA: TGTGCCAGCAGCTTAGTCATGAGTGAAAACATTCAGTACTTC